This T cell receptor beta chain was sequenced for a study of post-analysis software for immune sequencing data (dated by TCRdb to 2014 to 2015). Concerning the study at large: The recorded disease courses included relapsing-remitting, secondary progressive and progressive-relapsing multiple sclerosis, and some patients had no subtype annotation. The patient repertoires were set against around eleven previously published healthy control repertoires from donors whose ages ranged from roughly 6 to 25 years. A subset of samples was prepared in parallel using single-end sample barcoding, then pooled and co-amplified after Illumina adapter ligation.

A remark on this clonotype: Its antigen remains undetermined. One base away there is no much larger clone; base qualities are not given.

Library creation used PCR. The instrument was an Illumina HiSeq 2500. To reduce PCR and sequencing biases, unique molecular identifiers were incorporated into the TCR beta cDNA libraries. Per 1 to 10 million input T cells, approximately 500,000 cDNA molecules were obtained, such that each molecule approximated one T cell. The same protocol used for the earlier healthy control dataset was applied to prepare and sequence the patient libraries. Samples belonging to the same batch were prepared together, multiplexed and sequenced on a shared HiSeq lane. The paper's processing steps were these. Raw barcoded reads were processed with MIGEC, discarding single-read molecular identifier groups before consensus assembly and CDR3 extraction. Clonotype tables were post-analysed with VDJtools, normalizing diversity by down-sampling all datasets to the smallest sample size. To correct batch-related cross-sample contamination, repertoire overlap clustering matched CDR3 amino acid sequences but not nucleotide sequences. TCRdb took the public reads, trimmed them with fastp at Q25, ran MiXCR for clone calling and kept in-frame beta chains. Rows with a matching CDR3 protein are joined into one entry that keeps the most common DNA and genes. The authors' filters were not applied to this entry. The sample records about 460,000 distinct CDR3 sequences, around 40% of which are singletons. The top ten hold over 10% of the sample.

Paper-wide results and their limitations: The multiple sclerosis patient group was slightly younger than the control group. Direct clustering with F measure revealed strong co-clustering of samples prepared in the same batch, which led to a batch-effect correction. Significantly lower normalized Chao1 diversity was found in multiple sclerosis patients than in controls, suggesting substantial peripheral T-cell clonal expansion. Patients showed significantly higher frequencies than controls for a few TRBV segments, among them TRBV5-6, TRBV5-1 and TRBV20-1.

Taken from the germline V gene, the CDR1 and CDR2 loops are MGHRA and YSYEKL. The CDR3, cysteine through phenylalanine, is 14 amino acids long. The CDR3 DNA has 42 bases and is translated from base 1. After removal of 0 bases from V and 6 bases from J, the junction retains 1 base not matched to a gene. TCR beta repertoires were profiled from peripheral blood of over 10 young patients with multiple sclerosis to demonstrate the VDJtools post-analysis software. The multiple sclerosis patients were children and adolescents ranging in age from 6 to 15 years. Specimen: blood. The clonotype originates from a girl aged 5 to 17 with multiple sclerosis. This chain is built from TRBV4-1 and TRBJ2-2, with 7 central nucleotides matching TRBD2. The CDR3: CASSQDAGAGELFF. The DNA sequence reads TGCGCCAGCAGCCAAGATGCGGGAGCCGGGGAGCTGTTTTTT.